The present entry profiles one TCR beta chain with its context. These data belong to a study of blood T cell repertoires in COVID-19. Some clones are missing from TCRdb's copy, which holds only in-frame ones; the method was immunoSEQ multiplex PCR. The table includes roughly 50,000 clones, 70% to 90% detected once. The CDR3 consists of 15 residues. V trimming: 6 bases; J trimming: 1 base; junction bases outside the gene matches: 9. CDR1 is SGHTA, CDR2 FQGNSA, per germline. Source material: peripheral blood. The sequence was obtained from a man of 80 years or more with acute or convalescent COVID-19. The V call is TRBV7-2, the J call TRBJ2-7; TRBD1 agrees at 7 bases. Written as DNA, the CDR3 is TGTGCCAGCAGTACTAACAGGGGTGCGTCCTACGAGCAGTACTTC. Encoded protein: CASSTNRGASYEQYF. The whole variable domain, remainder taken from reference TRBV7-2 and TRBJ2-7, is GAGVSQSPSNKVTEKGKDVELRCDPISGHTALYWYRQSLGQGLEFLIYFQGNSAPDKSGLPSDRFSAERTGGSVSTLTIQRTQQEDSAVYLCASSTNRGASYEQYFGPGTRLTVT.